This T cell receptor beta chain was recorded in a study of identical twins. General study points: Less excess twin sharing appeared in beta out-of-frame sequences. For out-of-frame alpha sequences shared by twins, low generation probability was in excess.

As concerns this clonotype: Its target is unknown.

CDR3 length equals 14 residues. After removal of 5 bases from V and 8 bases from J, the junction contained 3 bases not matched to a gene. CDR1 is ENHRY, CDR2 SYGVKD, per germline. Through template switching, a universal primer site was introduced, and the cDNA contained unique molecular identifiers. TCRdb reprocessed the 5' RACE reads via MiXCR and lists one record per CDR3 protein. The profile shows around 550,000 distinct CDR3 sequences, 15% of them singletons. Separately, the same data were catalogued under a study of yellow fever vaccine responses in identical twins.

Sequenced: CD4+ T cells sorted from blood. This clonotype was sampled from a woman younger than 35 in good health. This rearrangement joins TRBV10-3 to TRBJ2-1; the match to TRBD2 covers 13 bases. Here the CDR3 reads CAISRTSGSYEQFF. In DNA form, the CDR3 reads TGTGCCATCAGTAGGACTAGCGGGAGTTATGAGCAGTTCTTC.